This T cell receptor (beta chain) was retrieved from a study of cytomegalovirus exposure and HLA in healthy donors. Turning to this clone: Its antigen remains unidentified.

V shed 2 bases and J shed 10 bases, with 19 bases lying between them. The CDR3 contains 15 residues. Primers for the PCR totalled 60 Vbeta and 13 Jbeta. Profiling relied on immunoSEQ multiplex PCR, and the TCRdb table lists in-frame clones only, not all of them. The data contain some 130,000 clones, 70% to 80% of them singletons. Whole-study results and caveats: There were some V segments, including TRBV6-2 and TRBV6-3, excluded as indistinguishable.

The genes are TRBV5-3 and TRBJ2-1; D may be TRBD2 (6 bases). TRBV5-3 is sorted into the ORF group, with uncertain function. The specimen was PBMCs. The receptor's source is a man under 40 in good health and CMV-seronegative. DNA of the CDR3: TGTGCCAGAAGCTTAAGGACTATCCCGCCGCGGGAGCAGTTCTTC. Amino acid sequence: CARSLRTIPPREQFF.